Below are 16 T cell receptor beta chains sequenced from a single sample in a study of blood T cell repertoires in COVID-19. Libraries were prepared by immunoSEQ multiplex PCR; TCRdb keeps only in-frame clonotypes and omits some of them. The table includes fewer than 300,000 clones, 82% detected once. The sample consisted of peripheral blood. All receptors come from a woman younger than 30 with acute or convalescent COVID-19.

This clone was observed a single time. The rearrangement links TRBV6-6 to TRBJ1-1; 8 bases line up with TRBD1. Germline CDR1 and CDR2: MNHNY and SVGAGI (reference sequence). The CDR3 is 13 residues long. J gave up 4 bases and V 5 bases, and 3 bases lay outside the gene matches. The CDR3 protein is CASSTGGFTEAFF. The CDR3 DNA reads TGTGCCAGCAGTACAGGGGGATTCACTGAAGCTTTCTTT.

The CDR3 bases are TGCGCCAGCAGTCAATCCGGGACAGATAATTCACCCCTCCACTTT. Protein sequence: CASSQSGTDNSPLHF. The chain combines TRBV23-1 with TRBJ1-6; 7 bases fit TRBD1. TRBV23-1 is treated as an ORF (open reading frame) with a function not yet certain. Germline trimming cut 0 bases from V and 5 bases from J; bases unmatched to any gene: 1. This CDR3 is 15 amino acids long.

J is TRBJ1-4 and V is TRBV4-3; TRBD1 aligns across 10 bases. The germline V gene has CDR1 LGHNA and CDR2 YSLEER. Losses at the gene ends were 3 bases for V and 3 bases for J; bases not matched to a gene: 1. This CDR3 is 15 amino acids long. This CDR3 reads CASSHGQGANEKLFF. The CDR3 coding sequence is TGCGCCAGCAGCCACGGACAGGGGGCTAATGAAAAACTGTTTTTT.

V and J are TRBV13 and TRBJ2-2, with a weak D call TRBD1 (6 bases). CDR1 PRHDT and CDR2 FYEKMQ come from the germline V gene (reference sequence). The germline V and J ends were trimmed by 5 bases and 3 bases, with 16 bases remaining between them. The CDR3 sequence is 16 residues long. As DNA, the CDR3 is TGTGCCAGCAGCCAAGGGGGACACCGGTACACCGGGGAGCTGTTTTTT. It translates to CASSQGGHRYTGELFF.

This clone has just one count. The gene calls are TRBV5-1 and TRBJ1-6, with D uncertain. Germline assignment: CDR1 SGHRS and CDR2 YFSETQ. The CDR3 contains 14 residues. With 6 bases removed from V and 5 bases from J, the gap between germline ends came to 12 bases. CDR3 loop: CASTRGGDNSPLHF. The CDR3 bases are TGCGCCAGCACCCGGGGTGGCGATAATTCACCCCTCCACTTT.

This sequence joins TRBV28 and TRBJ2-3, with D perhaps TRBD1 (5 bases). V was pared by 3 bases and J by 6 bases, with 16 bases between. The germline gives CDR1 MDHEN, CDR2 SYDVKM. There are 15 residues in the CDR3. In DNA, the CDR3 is TGTGCCAGCAGTTTGGGGCTAGTGGTCGGTGATACGCAGTATTTT. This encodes CASSLGLVVGDTQYF.

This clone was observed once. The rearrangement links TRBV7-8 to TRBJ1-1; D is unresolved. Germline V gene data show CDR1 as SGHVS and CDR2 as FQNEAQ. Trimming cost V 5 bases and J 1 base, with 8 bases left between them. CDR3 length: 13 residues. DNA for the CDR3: TGTGCCAGCAGCCTCACAGCGAACACTGAAGCTTTCTTT. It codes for CASSLTANTEAFF.

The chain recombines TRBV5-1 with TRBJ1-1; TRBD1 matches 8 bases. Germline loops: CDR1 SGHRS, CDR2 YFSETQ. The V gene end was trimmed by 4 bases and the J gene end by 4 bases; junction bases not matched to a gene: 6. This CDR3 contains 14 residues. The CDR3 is CASSTQGAATEAFF. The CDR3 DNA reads TGCGCCAGCAGCACCCAGGGGGCAGCCACTGAAGCTTTCTTT.

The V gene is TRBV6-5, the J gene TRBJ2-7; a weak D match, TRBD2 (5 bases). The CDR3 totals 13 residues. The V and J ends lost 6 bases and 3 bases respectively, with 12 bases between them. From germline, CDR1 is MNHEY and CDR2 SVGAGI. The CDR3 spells CASRIGLSYEQYF. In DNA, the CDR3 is TGTGCCAGCAGAATAGGACTGAGCTACGAGCAGTACTTC.

CDR3 in DNA: TGTGCCAGCAGCGTAGGTCCAGGGCCAGGTCAGCCCCAGCATTTT. The encoded protein is CASSVGPGPGQPQHF. The V call is TRBV9, the J call TRBJ1-5; possibly TRBD1 for D (5 bases). Trimming shortened V by 0 bases and J by 6 bases, and 13 bases separated the two germline ends. The CDR3 is 15 amino acids. The germline V gene has CDR1 SGDLS and CDR2 YYNGEE.

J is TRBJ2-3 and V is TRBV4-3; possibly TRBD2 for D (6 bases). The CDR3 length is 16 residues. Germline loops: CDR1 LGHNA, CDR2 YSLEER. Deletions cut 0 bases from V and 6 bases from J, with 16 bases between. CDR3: CASSQDRSSGGDTQYF. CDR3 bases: TGCGCCAGCAGCCAAGATAGGAGTAGCGGTGGGGATACGCAGTATTTT.

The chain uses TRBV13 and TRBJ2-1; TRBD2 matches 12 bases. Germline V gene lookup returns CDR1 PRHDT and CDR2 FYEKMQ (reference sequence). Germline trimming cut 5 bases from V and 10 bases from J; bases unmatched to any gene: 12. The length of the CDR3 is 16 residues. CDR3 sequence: CASSGGPTSGSGEQFF. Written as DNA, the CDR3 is TGTGCCAGCAGCGGAGGCCCGACTAGCGGGAGTGGAGAGCAGTTCTTC.

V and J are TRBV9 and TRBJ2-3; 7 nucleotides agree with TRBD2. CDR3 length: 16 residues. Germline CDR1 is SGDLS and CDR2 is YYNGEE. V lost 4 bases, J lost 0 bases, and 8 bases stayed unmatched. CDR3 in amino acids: CASSLGEGLSTDTQYF. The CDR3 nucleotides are TGTGCCAGCAGCCTGGGGGAGGGCCTTAGCACAGATACGCAGTATTTT.

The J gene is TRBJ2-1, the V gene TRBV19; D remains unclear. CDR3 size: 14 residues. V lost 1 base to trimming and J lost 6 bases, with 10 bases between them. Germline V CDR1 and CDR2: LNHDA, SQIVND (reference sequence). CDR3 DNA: TGTGCCAGTAGTATAGTCCCAGCGCCCAATGAGCAGTTCTTC. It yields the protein CASSIVPAPNEQFF. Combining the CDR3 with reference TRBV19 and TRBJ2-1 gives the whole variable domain DGGITQSPKYLFRKEGQNVTLSCEQNLNHDAMYWYRQDPGQGLRLIYYSQIVNDFQKGDIAEGYSVSREKKESFPLTVTSAQKNPTAFYLCASSIVPAPNEQFFGPGTRLTVL.

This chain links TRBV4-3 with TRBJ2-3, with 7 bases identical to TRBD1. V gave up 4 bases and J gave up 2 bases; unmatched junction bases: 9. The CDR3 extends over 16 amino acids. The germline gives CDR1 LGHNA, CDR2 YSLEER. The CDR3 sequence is CASSRIATGLTDTQYF. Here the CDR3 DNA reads TGCGCCAGCAGCCGGATCGCGACAGGGCTCACAGATACGCAGTATTTT.

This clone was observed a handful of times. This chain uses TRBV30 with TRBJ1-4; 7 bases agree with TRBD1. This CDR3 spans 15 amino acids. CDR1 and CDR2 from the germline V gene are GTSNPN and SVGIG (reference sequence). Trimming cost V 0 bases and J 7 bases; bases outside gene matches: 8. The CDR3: CAWSVGAGGFEKLFF. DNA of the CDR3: TGTGCCTGGAGTGTAGGGGCAGGGGGATTTGAAAAACTGTTTTTT.